Below, 2 T cell receptor beta chains from the same sample are listed, as sequenced in a study of Tregs in tolerant kidney transplant recipients. Assay: immunoSEQ multiplex PCR; the TCRdb copy retains only in-frame clones and omits some. The data hold about 83,000 clones, with under 98% observed a single time. This specimen was CD4+ T cells from blood, taken before the transplant. The receptors originated from a human donor who received a combined kidney and bone marrow transplant.

The V call is TRBV5-1, the J call TRBJ1-1, with TRBD1 as a possible D gene (6 bases). The germline CDR1 and CDR2 sequences are SGHRS and YFSETQ. The V gene lost 2 bases and the J gene lost 3 bases, with 8 bases spanning the gap. The CDR3 has 13 amino acids. The DNA for the CDR3 is TGCGCCAGCAGCTTAAAGGGGGACACTGAAGCTTTCTTT. It translates to CASSLKGDTEAFF.

The genes are TRBV2 and TRBJ2-3; maybe TRBD1 (5 bases). The CDR3 is 14 residues long. The V gene lost 7 bases and the J gene lost 1 base, with 12 bases spanning the gap. CDR1 is SNHLY and CDR2 is FYNNEI in the germline V gene. CDR3 loop: CASIPQGGTDTQYF. The CDR3 DNA is TGTGCCAGCATCCCCCAGGGCGGCACAGATACGCAGTATTTT. Combining the CDR3 with reference TRBV2 and TRBJ2-3 gives the whole variable domain EPEVTQTPSHQVTQMGQEVILRCVPISNHLYFYWYRQILGQKVEFLVSFYNNEISEKSEIFDDQFSVERPDGSNFTLKIRSTKLEDSAMYFCASIPQGGTDTQYFGPGTRLTVL.